The T cell receptor beta chain under discussion was sequenced for a study of radiation and T cells in renal cell carcinoma. Regarding the study as a whole: From baseline, blood top tumor clonotypes peaked at 2 weeks post-radiation.

Specified time point: blood 2 weeks post-SBRT. Treatment: 15 Gy SBRT to primary tumor, nephrectomy 4 weeks later. Germline assignment: CDR1 SEHNR and CDR2 FQNEAQ (reference sequence). Losses at the gene ends were 0 bases for V and 2 bases for J; bases not matched to a gene: 9. The CDR3 sequence is 17 residues long. Libraries were prepared by immunoSEQ multiplex PCR; TCRdb keeps only in-frame clonotypes and omits some of them. Of approximately 49,000 clones in the sample, 80% were seen once. In the case of this clone: Its antigen is unknown.

This sequence joins TRBV7-9 and TRBJ2-7, with 8 bases aligning to TRBD1. The receptor was isolated from a woman aged 70 to 79 with renal cell carcinoma. The specimen was blood, collected from a patient whose treatment included radiotherapy and nephrectomy. CDR3 nucleotides: TGTGCCAGCAGCTTAGCCCCCTTAAGGACAGGGACCTACGAGCAGTACTTC. Protein sequence: CASSLAPLRTGTYEQYF.